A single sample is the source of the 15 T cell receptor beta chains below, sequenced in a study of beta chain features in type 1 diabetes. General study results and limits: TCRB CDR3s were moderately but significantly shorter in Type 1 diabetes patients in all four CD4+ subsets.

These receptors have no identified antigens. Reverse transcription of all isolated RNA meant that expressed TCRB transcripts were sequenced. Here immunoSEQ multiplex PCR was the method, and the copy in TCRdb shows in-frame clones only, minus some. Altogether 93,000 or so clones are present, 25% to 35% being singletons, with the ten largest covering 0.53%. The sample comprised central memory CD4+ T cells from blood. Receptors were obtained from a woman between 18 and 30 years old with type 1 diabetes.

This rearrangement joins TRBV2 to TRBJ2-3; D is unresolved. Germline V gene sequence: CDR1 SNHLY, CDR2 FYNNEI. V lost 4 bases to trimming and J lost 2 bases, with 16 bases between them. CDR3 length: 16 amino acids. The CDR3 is CASSVESMSNTDTQYF. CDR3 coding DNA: TGTGCCAGCAGTGTGGAGTCCATGTCTAACACAGATACGCAGTATTTT.

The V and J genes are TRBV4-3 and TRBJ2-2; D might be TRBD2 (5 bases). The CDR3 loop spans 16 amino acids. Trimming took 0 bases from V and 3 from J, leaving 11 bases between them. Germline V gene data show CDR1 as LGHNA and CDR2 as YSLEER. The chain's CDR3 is CASSQDRGSDTGELFF. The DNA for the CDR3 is TGCGCCAGCAGCCAAGATAGAGGGAGCGACACCGGGGAGCTGTTTTTT.

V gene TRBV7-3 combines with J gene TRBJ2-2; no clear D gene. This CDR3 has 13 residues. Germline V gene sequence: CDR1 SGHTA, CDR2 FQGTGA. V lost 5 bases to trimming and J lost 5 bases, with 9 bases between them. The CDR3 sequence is CASSTRQTGELFF. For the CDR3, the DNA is TGTGCCAGCAGCACCCGACAAACCGGGGAGCTGTTTTTT. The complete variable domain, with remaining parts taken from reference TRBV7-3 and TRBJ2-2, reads GAGVSQTPSNKVTEKGKYVELRCDPISGHTALYWYRQSLGQGPEFLIYFQGTGAADDSGLPNDRFFAVRPEGSVSTLKIQRTERGDSAVYLCASSTRQTGELFFGEGSRLTVL.

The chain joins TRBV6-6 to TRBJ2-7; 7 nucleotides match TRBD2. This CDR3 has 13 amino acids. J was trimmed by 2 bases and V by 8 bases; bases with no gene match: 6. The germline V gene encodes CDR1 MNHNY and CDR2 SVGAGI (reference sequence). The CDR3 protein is CASWAGTTYEQYF. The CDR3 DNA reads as TGTGCCAGCTGGGCCGGGACTACCTACGAGCAGTACTTC.

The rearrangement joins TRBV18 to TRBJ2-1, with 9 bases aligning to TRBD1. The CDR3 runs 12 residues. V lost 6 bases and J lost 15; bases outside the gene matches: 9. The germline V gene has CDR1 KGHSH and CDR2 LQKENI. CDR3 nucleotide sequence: TGTGCCAGCTCTCGAATGGGACAGGGCCCGTTCTTC. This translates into CASSRMGQGPFF.

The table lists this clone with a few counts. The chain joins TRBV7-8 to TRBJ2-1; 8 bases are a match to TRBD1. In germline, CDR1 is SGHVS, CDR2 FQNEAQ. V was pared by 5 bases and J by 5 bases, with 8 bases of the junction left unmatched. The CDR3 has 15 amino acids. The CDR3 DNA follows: TGTGCCAGCAGCCGGACAGGGAGTGCGGACAATGAGCAGTTCTTC. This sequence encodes CASSRTGSADNEQFF.

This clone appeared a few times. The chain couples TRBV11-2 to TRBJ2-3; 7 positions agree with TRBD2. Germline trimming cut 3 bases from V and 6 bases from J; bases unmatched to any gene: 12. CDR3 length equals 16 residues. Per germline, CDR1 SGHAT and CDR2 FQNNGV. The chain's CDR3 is CASSFRGGRAQDTQYF. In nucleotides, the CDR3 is TGTGCCAGCAGCTTTCGAGGTGGGAGGGCCCAGGATACGCAGTATTTT.

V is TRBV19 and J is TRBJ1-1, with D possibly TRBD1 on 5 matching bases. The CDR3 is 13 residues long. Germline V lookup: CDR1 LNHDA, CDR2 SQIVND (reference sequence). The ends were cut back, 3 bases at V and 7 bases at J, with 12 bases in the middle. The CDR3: CASSIRAGDEAFF. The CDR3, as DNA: TGTGCCAGTAGTATTCGTGCGGGGGATGAAGCTTTCTTT.

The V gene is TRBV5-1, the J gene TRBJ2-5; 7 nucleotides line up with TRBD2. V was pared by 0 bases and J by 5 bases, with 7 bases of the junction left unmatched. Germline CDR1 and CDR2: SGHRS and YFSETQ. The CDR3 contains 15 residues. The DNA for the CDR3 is TGCGCCAGCAGCTTGGTTGGCGGGAGTTTGGAGACCCAGTACTTC. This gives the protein CASSLVGGSLETQYF.

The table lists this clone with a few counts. In DNA form, the CDR3 reads TGCGCCAGCAGCCCTCTTGGGGGGACTGAAGCTTTCTTT. It translates to CASSPLGGTEAFF. This chain uses TRBV5-1 with TRBJ1-1; TRBD1 might be the D (5 bases). V gave up 4 bases and J gave up 5 bases, with 12 bases separating them. This CDR3 contains 13 residues. The germline gives CDR1 SGHRS, CDR2 YFSETQ.

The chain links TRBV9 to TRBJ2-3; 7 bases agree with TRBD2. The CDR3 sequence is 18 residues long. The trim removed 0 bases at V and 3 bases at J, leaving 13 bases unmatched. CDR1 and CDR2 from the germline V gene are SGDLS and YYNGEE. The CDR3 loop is CASSVAGSGGWITDTQYF. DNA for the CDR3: TGTGCCAGCAGCGTAGCGGGGTCGGGAGGTTGGATAACAGATACGCAGTATTTT. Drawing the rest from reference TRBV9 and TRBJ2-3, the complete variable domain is DSGVTQTPKHLITATGQRVTLRCSPRSGDLSVYWYQQSLDQGLQFLIQYYNGEERAKGNILERFSAQQFPDLHSELNLSSLELGDSALYFCASSVAGSGGWITDTQYFGPGTRLTVL.

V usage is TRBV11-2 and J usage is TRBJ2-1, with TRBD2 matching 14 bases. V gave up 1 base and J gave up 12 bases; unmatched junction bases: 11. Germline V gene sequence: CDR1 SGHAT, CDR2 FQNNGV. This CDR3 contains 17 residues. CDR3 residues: CASSLVGGTSGRAGQFF. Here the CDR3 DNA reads TGTGCCAGCAGCTTAGTCGGGGGGACTAGCGGGAGAGCTGGGCAGTTCTTC.

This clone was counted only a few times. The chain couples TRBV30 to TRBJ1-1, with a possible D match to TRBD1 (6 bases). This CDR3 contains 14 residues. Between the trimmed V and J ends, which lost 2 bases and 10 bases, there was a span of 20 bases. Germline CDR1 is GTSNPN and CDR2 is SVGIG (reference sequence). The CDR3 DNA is TGTGCCTGGAGTTTGGGGGCCGCAGGTCCGGGAGCTTTCTTT. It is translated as CAWSLGAAGPGAFF.

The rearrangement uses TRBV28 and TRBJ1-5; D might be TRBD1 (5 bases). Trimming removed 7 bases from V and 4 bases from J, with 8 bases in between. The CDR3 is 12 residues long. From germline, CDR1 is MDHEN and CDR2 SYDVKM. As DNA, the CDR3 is TGTGCCAGCATCGGGGGGAATCAGCCCCAGCATTTT. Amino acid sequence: CASIGGNQPQHF. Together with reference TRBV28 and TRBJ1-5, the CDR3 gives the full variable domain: DVKVTQSSRYLVKRTGEKVFLECVQDMDHENMFWYRQDPGLGLRLIYFSYDVKMKEKGDIPEGYSVSREKKERFSLILESASTNQTSMYLCASIGGNQPQHFGDGTRLSIL.

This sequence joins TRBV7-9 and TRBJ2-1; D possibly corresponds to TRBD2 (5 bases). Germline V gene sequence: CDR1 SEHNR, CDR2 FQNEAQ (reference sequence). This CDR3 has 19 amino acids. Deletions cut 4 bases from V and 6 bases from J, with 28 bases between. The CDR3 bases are TGTGCCAGCAGCTCCCCGAAAGGACGCCCTTCTACTGCGGGCAATGAGCAGTTCTTC. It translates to CASSSPKGRPSTAGNEQFF.